The 22 T cell receptor beta chains reported below all come from one sample, sequenced in a study of memory CD8 T cells in hepatitis C reinfection. Time point meaning: late/post reinfection, 12 to 24 weeks after detection. TCR sequencing was done directly ex vivo on sorted cells, without expansion in vitro. TCRdb's copy holds only in-frame clones and misses some; the assay was immunoSEQ multiplex PCR. The sample records about 50,000 clones, 89% being singletons. What was sequenced was naive CD8+ T cells sorted from blood. These receptors came from a young man with hepatitis C virus infection.

V gene TRBV4-3 combines with J gene TRBJ2-2; TRBD2 matches at 13 bases. The junction had 8 bases not matched to a gene; V was cut back by 0 bases and J by 4 bases. The V gene's germline CDR1 is LGHNA and CDR2 YSLEER. The CDR3 has 19 amino acids. In nucleotides, the CDR3 is TGCGCCAGCAGCCAAGAAGAACTAGCGGGGGGGTCGAGCACCGGGGAGCTGTTTTTT. As protein: CASSQEELAGGSSTGELFF.

V and J are TRBV28 and TRBJ1-4, with D perhaps TRBD1 (6 bases). Trimming took off 2 bases at V and 3 bases at J, with 10 bases between the two ends. Germline V gives CDR1 MDHEN, CDR2 SYDVKM. The CDR3 extends over 15 amino acids. Written as DNA, the CDR3 is TGTGCCAGCAGTTTAGGACAGCACTCTAATGAAAAACTGTTTTTT. Amino acid sequence: CASSLGQHSNEKLFF.

The chain employs TRBV11-2 and TRBJ2-7; 9 nucleotides align to TRBD2. This CDR3 comprises 17 residues. V shed 3 bases, J shed 7 bases, and the junction held 16 bases outside the gene matches. In germline, CDR1 is SGHAT, CDR2 FQNNGV. The chain's CDR3 is CASSFPNEAGGPLEQYF. The CDR3 bases are TGTGCCAGCAGCTTTCCAAACGAGGCGGGAGGGCCCCTGGAGCAGTACTTC.

The chain couples TRBV7-9 to TRBJ2-1; the match to TRBD2 covers 10 bases. Germline V lookup: CDR1 SEHNR, CDR2 FQNEAQ (reference sequence). The CDR3 covers 18 residues. V lost 5 bases to trimming and J lost 0 bases; unmatched junction nucleotides: 10. In nucleotides, the CDR3 is TGTGCCAGCAGCCAAGGGACTAGCGCTTTGAGCTCCTACAATGAGCAGTTCTTC. Translating it yields CASSQGTSALSSYNEQFF.

The chain carries TRBV10-3 and TRBJ2-1; 11 bases are a match to TRBD2. CDR1 is ENHRY and CDR2 is SYGVKD in the germline V gene. J gave up 0 bases and V 0 bases, and 10 bases lay outside the gene matches. This CDR3 spans 20 amino acids. CDR3 protein: CAISESRASGRPGSYNEQFF. CDR3 sequence (DNA): TGTGCCATCAGTGAGTCGCGGGCTAGCGGGAGGCCGGGCTCCTACAATGAGCAGTTCTTC.

In this sample, this clone turned up once. This chain connects TRBV7-9 to TRBJ2-7; possible D gene TRBD2, 5 bases. Germline-derived CDR1 and CDR2 are SEHNR and FQNEAQ (reference sequence). V was clipped by 7 bases and J by 0 bases, with 13 bases between them. The CDR3 has 14 residues. The CDR3 nucleotides are TGTGCCAGCAACCGTGACGGGGACTCCTACGAGCAGTACTTC. This sequence encodes CASNRDGDSYEQYF.

This clone turned up a few times. V and J are TRBV10-1 and TRBJ2-7; the match to TRBD1 covers 9 bases. J lost 5 bases, V lost 1 base, and 6 bases had no gene match. The CDR3 spans 15 residues. From germline, CDR1 is WNHNN and CDR2 SYGVQD (reference sequence). The CDR3 nucleotides are TGCGCCAGCAGTGAGTTTGGGGACAGGGAGAACGAGCAGTACTTC. It yields the protein CASSEFGDRENEQYF.

This rearrangement joins TRBV4-1 to TRBJ2-7, with D perhaps matching TRBD2 (6 bases). The V gene's germline CDR1 is MGHRA and CDR2 YSYEKL. V lost 2 bases and J lost 2, with 13 bases in between. The CDR3 is 15 amino acids. The CDR3 DNA sequence: TGCGCCAGCAGCCAATCAAACACTAGCCCCTACGAGCAGTACTTC. It yields the protein CASSQSNTSPYEQYF.

V is TRBV7-6 and J is TRBJ1-1, with TRBD1 matching over 9 bases. The V and J ends lost 3 bases and 2 bases, in that order; junction bases with no gene match: 7. The CDR3 covers 16 residues. The germline V gene encodes CDR1 SGHVS and CDR2 FNYEAQ. DNA for the CDR3: TGTGCCAGCAGCTTGCCACAGACAGGGGGAAACACTGAAGCTTTCTTT. It specifies CASSLPQTGGNTEAFF.

The J gene is TRBJ2-1, the V gene TRBV5-8, with D possibly being TRBD1 (5 bases). Between the trimmed V and J ends, which lost 9 bases and 5 bases, there was a span of 9 bases. The CDR3 runs to 11 residues. The germline CDR1 and CDR2 sequences are SGHTS and YDEGEE. The CDR3 sequence: CATRQNNEQFF. In DNA, the CDR3 is TGTGCCACCAGACAGAACAATGAGCAGTTCTTC.

The CDR3: CASSTRGVINEQFF. Here the CDR3 DNA reads TGTGCCAGCTCTACTCGGGGGGTGATCAATGAGCAGTTCTTC. This chain uses TRBV2 with TRBJ2-1, with 7 nucleotides matching TRBD2. Germline assignment: CDR1 SNHLY and CDR2 FYNNEI. V trimming: 8 bases; J trimming: 6 bases; junction bases outside the gene matches: 10. There are 14 residues in the CDR3. The complete variable domain, with remaining parts taken from reference TRBV2 and TRBJ2-1, reads EPEVTQTPSHQVTQMGQEVILRCVPISNHLYFYWYRQILGQKVEFLVSFYNNEISEKSEIFDDQFSVERPDGSNFTLKIRSTKLEDSAMYFCASSTRGVINEQFFGPGTRLTVL.

The chain links TRBV7-7 to TRBJ2-7; 7 nucleotides agree with TRBD1. Germline CDR1 SSHAT, CDR2 FNYEAQ (reference sequence). With 2 bases clipped from V and 2 bases from J, the junction kept 3 bases outside the gene matches. The CDR3 spans 14 residues. DNA of the CDR3: TGTGCCAGCAGCTTATTGCAGGGGGCCTACGAGCAGTACGTC. This sequence encodes CASSLLQGAYEQYV.

This clone is a singleton in its sample. V usage is TRBV5-1 and J usage is TRBJ2-3; D is perhaps TRBD2 (6 bases). Trimming left V 1 base short and J 4 bases short, with 16 bases between. The CDR3 consists of 16 residues. Germline V gene sequence: CDR1 SGHRS, CDR2 YFSETQ. Written as DNA, the CDR3 is TGCGCCAGCAGCTTGTTACCGGGAGTGGAAGCAGATACGCAGTATTTT. This codes for CASSLLPGVEADTQYF.

The rearrangement joins TRBV5-4 to TRBJ2-4; possible D gene TRBD1, 6 bases. Germline CDR1 is SGHNT and CDR2 is YYREEE (reference sequence). CDR3 length equals 13 residues. V dropped 0 bases and J dropped 5 bases, with 6 bases sitting between them. The CDR3 DNA sequence: TGTGCCAGCAGCTTGGGGACAGAAAACATTCAGTACTTC. Translating gives CASSLGTENIQYF.

The sample holds one count of this clone. The chain employs TRBV5-1 and TRBJ2-1; 10 nucleotides align to TRBD1. V was clipped by 0 bases and J by 7 bases; unmatched bases: 4. This CDR3 has 15 residues. Germline assignment: CDR1 SGHRS and CDR2 YFSETQ. The CDR3 is CASSLGQGARNEQFF. The CDR3, as DNA: TGCGCCAGCAGCTTGGGACAGGGGGCGCGGAATGAGCAGTTCTTC.

The rearrangement uses TRBV7-9 and TRBJ2-1; D remains unclear. Trimming pared 5 bases from V and 0 bases from J, leaving 11 bases between. This CDR3 spans 15 amino acids. From germline, CDR1 is SEHNR and CDR2 FQNEAQ (reference sequence). The CDR3 loop is CASSLDASSYNEQFF. CDR3 nucleotide sequence: TGTGCCAGCAGCCTCGACGCTAGCTCCTACAATGAGCAGTTCTTC.

This chain uses TRBV27 with TRBJ2-3; a possible D gene is TRBD1 (5 bases). Germline V gene data show CDR1 as MNHEY and CDR2 as SMNVEV (reference sequence). V was cut by 3 bases and J by 0 bases, with 10 bases left in between. This CDR3 spans 15 amino acids. CDR3 sequence (DNA): TGTGCCAGCAGTTTGAACCCAGGGAGCACAGATACGCAGTATTTT. Protein: CASSLNPGSTDTQYF.

The chain combines TRBV6-5 with TRBJ2-7; 9 nucleotides match TRBD1. Losses at the gene ends were 5 bases for V and 3 bases for J; bases not matched to a gene: 2. Germline lookup yields CDR1 MNHEY and CDR2 SVGAGI. The CDR3 covers 13 residues. The CDR3 region has the DNA TGTGCCAGCAGTGGGACAGGGAACTACGAGCAGTACTTC. Translated, it gives CASSGTGNYEQYF.

The V call is TRBV5-4, the J call TRBJ1-1; no firm D call. V lost 1 base and J lost 6, with 10 bases in between. This CDR3 spans 13 amino acids. The V gene's germline CDR1 is SGHNT and CDR2 YYREEE (reference sequence). Here the CDR3 reads CASSLYVGAEAFF. The CDR3 bases are TGTGCCAGCAGCTTGTATGTCGGGGCTGAAGCTTTCTTT.

The chain couples TRBV6-5 to TRBJ1-4; D is unclear. V was clipped by 0 bases and J by 8 bases, with 13 bases between them. The CDR3 sequence is 15 residues long. Per germline, CDR1 MNHEY and CDR2 SVGAGI. CDR3 amino acids: CASSYSGGISEKLFF. The CDR3 nucleotides are TGTGCCAGCAGTTACTCGGGAGGGATCAGCGAAAAACTGTTTTTT.

The gene calls are TRBV11-2 and TRBJ2-3, with 8 bases lining up with TRBD2. Per germline, CDR1 SGHAT and CDR2 FQNNGV. This CDR3 has 16 residues. The junction had 7 bases not matched to a gene; V was cut back by 0 bases and J by 5 bases. The CDR3, as DNA: TGTGCCAGCAGCTTAGATTACGCGGGGGGCCTAGATACGCAGTATTTT. As protein: CASSLDYAGGLDTQYF.

The gene calls are TRBV5-4 and TRBJ2-1; D is perhaps TRBD1 (6 bases). The ends were cut back, 3 bases at V and 4 bases at J, with 20 bases in the middle. Germline CDR1 SGHNT, CDR2 YYREEE (reference sequence). This CDR3 is built from 17 residues. CDR3 amino acids: CASSSNPQGTQYNEQFF. CDR3 coding DNA: TGTGCCAGCAGCTCAAACCCGCAGGGGACCCAATACAATGAGCAGTTCTTC.